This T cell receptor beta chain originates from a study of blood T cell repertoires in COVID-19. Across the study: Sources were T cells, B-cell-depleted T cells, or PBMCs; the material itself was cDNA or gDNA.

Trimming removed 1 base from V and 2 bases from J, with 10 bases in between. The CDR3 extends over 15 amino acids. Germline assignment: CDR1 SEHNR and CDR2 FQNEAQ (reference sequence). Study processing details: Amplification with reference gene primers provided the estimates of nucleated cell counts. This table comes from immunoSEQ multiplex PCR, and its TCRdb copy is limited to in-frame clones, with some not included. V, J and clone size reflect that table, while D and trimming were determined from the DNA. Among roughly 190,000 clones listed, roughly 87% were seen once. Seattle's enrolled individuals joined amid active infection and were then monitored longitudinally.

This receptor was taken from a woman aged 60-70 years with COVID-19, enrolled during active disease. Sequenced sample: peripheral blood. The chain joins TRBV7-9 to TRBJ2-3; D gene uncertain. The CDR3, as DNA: TGTGCCAGCAGCTTAGAATGGGCCTCCACAGATACGCAGTATTTT. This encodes CASSLEWASTDTQYF. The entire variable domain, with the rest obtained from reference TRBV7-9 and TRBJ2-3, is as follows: DTGVSQNPRHKITKRGQNVTFRCDPISEHNRLYWYRQTLGQGPEFLTYFQNEAQLEKSRLLSDRFSAERPKGSFSTLEIQRTEQGDSAMYLCASSLEWASTDTQYFGPGTRLTVL.